This is a list of T cell receptor beta chains from one sample in a study of CD8 T cells in ankylosing spondylitis. TCRdb reprocessed the 5' RACE reads via MiXCR and lists one record per CDR3 protein. Of approximately 200,000 distinct CDR3 sequences detected, roughly 13% appear once; the ten largest clones hold approximately 17%. The sample was blood, either unsorted or a sorted T cell fraction (not recorded which). Source of these receptors: a male donor with ankylosing spondylitis or in good health (not recorded which). Both conserved end residues are trimmed from each CDR3.

V: TRBV10-3; CDR3: AISVTSYNEQF
V: TRBV5-8; CDR3: ASSPPGVVRASEQF
V: TRBV2; CDR3: ARTRTGGSRNEQF
V: TRBV6-1; CDR3: ASSEMEGYEQY
V: TRBV5-1; CDR3: ASTPLGGQGNTEAF
V: TRBV20-1; CDR3: CASGYQTSDFDNEQF
V: TRBV27; CDR3: ASSTQGGGTEAF
V: TRBV9; CDR3: ASSVEATQDTIY
V: TRBV14; CDR3: ASSQEEGGETQY
V: TRBV19; CDR3: ASSISRGYNEQF
V: TRBV7-2; CDR3: ASSSQPQH
V: TRBV20-1; CDR3: SATRTGWDTEAF
V: TRBV7-9; CDR3: ASSFRGGDTDTQY
V: TRBV6-4; CDR3: ASSDSTWDREGGPRESPLH
V: TRBV3-1; CDR3: ASSRQTSGGYKNIQY
V: TRBV19; CDR3: ASSPRIGIPYGYT
V: TRBV5-1; CDR3: ASSPPRVGGGGYEQY
V: TRBV7-9; CDR3: ASWGRGTDTQY
V: TRBV11-2; CDR3: ASTTWGGNTDTQY
V: TRBV5-1; CDR3: ASSLTGGIGSGANVLT
V: TRBV6-5; CDR3: ASSLPGDGYT
V: TRBV6-1; CDR3: ASLRGAGYGYT
V: TRBV7-9; CDR3: ASSPAQGIYNEQF
V: TRBV10-3; CDR3: AIRVESTDTQY
V: TRBV7-9; CDR3: ASSLGTEYGYT
V: TRBV11-2; CDR3: ASSFTPAAEQF
V: TRBV5-1; CDR3: ASSLEGGTEAF
V: TRBV30; CDR3: AWSRLAGATDTQY
V: TRBV2; CDR3: ASSEILAGGPNYEQY
V: TRBV11-1; CDR3: ASSSGQLGFPGNTEAF
V: TRBV6-1; CDR3: ASSEEVAEYNEQF
V: TRBV25-1; CDR3: ASSESGGIPRGNEQF
V: TRBV5-1; CDR3: ASSGTSGRFNEQF
V: TRBV12-3/TRBV12-4; CDR3: ASSLHTEEQY
V: TRBV27; CDR3: ASRPGTSADTQY
V: TRBV27; CDR3: ASSLSGAGLAGVRYYNEQF
V: TRBV9; CDR3: ASSVGGGASLSDTQY
V: TRBV6-5; CDR3: ASSYVPRVASTDTQY
V: TRBV7-8; CDR3: ASSPGLAIHEQF
V: TRBV7-2; CDR3: ASSYQNTEAF